Following are 13 T cell receptor beta chains from one sample sequenced in a study of T cell responses to AZD1222 COVID-19 vaccine. Here immunoSEQ multiplex PCR was the method, and the copy in TCRdb shows in-frame clones only, minus some. The sample lists over 150,000 clones; around nine tenths were seen once. The material was peripheral blood, obtained on day 0 of AZD1222 vaccination. Every receptor here comes from an adult in good health.

The rearrangement uses TRBV19 and TRBJ2-1; D unresolved. CDR1 is LNHDA, CDR2 SQIVND, per germline (reference sequence). The V gene lost 2 bases and the J gene lost 5 bases, with 7 bases spanning the gap. The CDR3 is made up of 13 amino acids. The CDR3 is CASSISGHNEQFF. In nucleotides, the CDR3 is TGTGCCAGTAGTATAAGTGGCCACAATGAGCAGTTCTTC. Combining the CDR3 with reference TRBV19 and TRBJ2-1 gives the whole variable domain DGGITQSPKYLFRKEGQNVTLSCEQNLNHDAMYWYRQDPGQGLRLIYYSQIVNDFQKGDIAEGYSVSREKKESFPLTVTSAQKNPTAFYLCASSISGHNEQFFGPGTRLTVL.

The chain is built from TRBV2 and TRBJ2-7, with 12 bases matching TRBD2. Looked up from germline, CDR1 is SNHLY and CDR2 is FYNNEI. CDR3 length: 14 residues. The V gene end was trimmed by 6 bases and the J gene end by 7 bases; junction bases not matched to a gene: 7. The CDR3 coding sequence is TGTGCCAGCAGATCTAGCGGGGGGGCCGGGGAGCAGTACTTC. Its translation is CASRSSGGAGEQYF.

This clone was observed a few times. This chain links TRBV5-4 with TRBJ2-7, with 11 nucleotides matching TRBD2. With 4 bases clipped from V and 4 bases from J, the junction kept 4 bases outside the gene matches. Per the germline V gene, CDR1 is SGHNT and CDR2 is YYREEE (reference sequence). The CDR3 loop spans 14 amino acids. The CDR3 DNA reads as TGTGCCAGCAGCCGGACTAGCGGGCGGTACGAGCAGTACTTC. It specifies CASSRTSGRYEQYF.

To note about this clone: This sample includes further DNA sequences coding for the same CDR3. The chain has TRBV18 and TRBJ1-2; maybe TRBD1 (5 bases). Between the trimmed V and J ends, which lost 2 bases and 4 bases, there was a span of 8 bases. Germline V gene data show CDR1 as KGHSH and CDR2 as LQKENI. This CDR3 spans 13 amino acids. CDR3 DNA sequence: TGTGCCAGCTCACCAGACAGATCCTATGGCTACACCTTC. As protein: CASSPDRSYGYTF.

The rearrangement joins TRBV5-1 to TRBJ2-7; the match to TRBD2 covers 7 bases. Looked up from germline, CDR1 is SGHRS and CDR2 is YFSETQ. The junction had 9 bases not matched to a gene; V was cut back by 1 base and J by 2 bases. The CDR3 is 16 residues long. CDR3 loop: CASSLWSSGQAYEQYF. The CDR3 DNA follows: TGCGCCAGCAGCTTGTGGTCTAGCGGACAAGCCTACGAGCAGTACTTC.

V gene TRBV7-9 combines with J gene TRBJ2-3; possibly TRBD1 or TRBD2 for D (6 bases each). This CDR3 is 13 amino acids long. The germline V gene encodes CDR1 SEHNR and CDR2 FQNEAQ (reference sequence). V was clipped by 10 bases and J by 6 bases, with 17 bases between them. The CDR3 sequence is CATTFWGADTQYF. The CDR3 bases are TGTGCCACCACCTTCTGGGGGGCGGATACGCAGTATTTT.

Concerning this clone itself: At one end the junction does not follow the germline gene, possibly because of a read error. This sequence joins TRBV6-5 and TRBJ1-1; TRBD1 matches at 8 bases. CDR1 MNHEY and CDR2 SVGAGI come from the germline V gene. The CDR3 contains 12 residues. The CDR3: CASSYSGTGLIF. CDR3 coding DNA: TGTGCCAGCAGTTACTCAGGGACAGGTCTTATCTTT.

The V call is TRBV10-3, the J call TRBJ1-1; D ambiguous. Per the germline V gene, CDR1 is ENHRY and CDR2 is SYGVKD. V dropped 5 bases and J dropped 0 bases, with 7 bases sitting between them. The CDR3 is 13 amino acids. The CDR3 sequence: CAISLEMNTEAFF. The DNA of the CDR3 is TGTGCCATCAGTTTGGAGATGAACACTGAAGCTTTCTTT.

The chain employs TRBV6-5 and TRBJ1-1; D not certain. V lost 7 bases and J 11 bases, leaving 14 bases between the germline ends. Germline V gene lookup returns CDR1 MNHEY and CDR2 SVGAGI. The CDR3 loop spans 11 amino acids. The chain's CDR3 is CASISKGSAFF. The CDR3, as DNA: TGTGCCAGCATTTCGAAGGGAAGCGCTTTCTTT.

This sequence joins TRBV7-9 and TRBJ2-1; D gene uncertain. V was shortened by 5 bases and J by 6 bases, with 11 bases between the two germline ends. Germline CDR1 and CDR2: SEHNR and FQNEAQ (reference sequence). The CDR3 contains 13 residues. This chain's CDR3 is CASSPVVSNEQFF. The CDR3 DNA follows: TGTGCCAGCAGCCCCGTCGTGAGCAATGAGCAGTTCTTC.

This clone was found once. The J gene is TRBJ2-2, the V gene TRBV30; no clear D gene. Trimming pared 2 bases from V and 2 bases from J, leaving 3 bases between. The V gene's germline CDR1 is GTSNPN and CDR2 SVGIG (reference sequence). The CDR3 sequence is 12 residues long. The CDR3 reads CAWSRNTGELFF. CDR3 DNA sequence: TGTGCCTGGAGTCGCAACACCGGGGAGCTGTTTTTT.

This clone was seen only once. The chain employs TRBV4-1 and TRBJ1-5; a possible D gene is TRBD1 (5 bases). V was cut by 3 bases and J by 4 bases, with 22 bases left in between. This CDR3 comprises 18 residues. Germline V gives CDR1 MGHRA, CDR2 YSYEKL. This CDR3 is CASSQTPTGAKNNQPQHF. CDR3 nucleotides: TGCGCCAGCAGCCAGACCCCAACCGGGGCTAAAAATAATCAGCCCCAGCATTTT.

The J gene is TRBJ2-5, the V gene TRBV13; 13 nucleotides align to TRBD2. The CDR3 covers 16 residues. V shed 5 bases, J shed 5 bases, and the junction held 8 bases outside the gene matches. Germline CDR1 is PRHDT and CDR2 is FYEKMQ (reference sequence). CDR3 loop: CASSPSGTSGDETQYF. As DNA, the CDR3 is TGTGCCAGCAGCCCTTCCGGGACTAGCGGGGACGAGACCCAGTACTTC.